These 32 T cell receptor beta chains share one sample of origin, sequenced in a study of blood T cell repertoires in COVID-19. This table comes from immunoSEQ multiplex PCR, and its TCRdb copy is limited to in-frame clones, with some not included. This table has under 200,000 clones, over 65% appearing once. Sequencing was performed on peripheral blood. The receptors shown here come from a man between 60 and 75 years old with acute or convalescent COVID-19.

The chain recombines TRBV18 with TRBJ1-2; 12 nucleotides agree with TRBD1. J was trimmed by 4 bases and V by 2 bases; bases with no gene match: 2. This CDR3 is built from 15 residues. In germline, CDR1 is KGHSH, CDR2 LQKENI. The CDR3 protein is CASSPGTGGGYGYTF. CDR3 nucleotides: TGTGCCAGCTCACCAGGGACAGGGGGCGGCTATGGCTACACCTTC.

The V call is TRBV2, the J call TRBJ1-5, with D possibly being TRBD1 (6 bases). In germline, CDR1 is SNHLY, CDR2 FYNNEI. This CDR3 has 14 residues. V was pared by 6 bases and J by 7 bases, with 16 bases between. The CDR3 here is CASRVTGQGQPQHF. CDR3 nucleotide sequence: TGTGCCAGCAGGGTTACAGGGCAGGGACAGCCCCAGCATTTT.

This clone showed up just once. The V gene is TRBV19, the J gene TRBJ2-7, with D maybe TRBD2 (6 bases). The CDR3 runs 14 residues. Germline values: CDR1 LNHDA, CDR2 SQIVND (reference sequence). Trimming shortened V by 7 bases and J by 5 bases, and 18 bases separated the two germline ends. The CDR3 is CASTSSGQLNEQYF. The CDR3 nucleotides read TGTGCCAGTACCTCCAGCGGGCAGCTCAACGAGCAGTACTTC.

The chain joins TRBV6-6 to TRBJ1-1; no firm D call. The V gene's germline CDR1 is MNHNY and CDR2 SVGAGI (reference sequence). The CDR3 sequence is 14 residues long. Trimming shortened V by 0 bases and J by 5 bases, and 10 bases separated the two germline ends. This chain's CDR3 is CASSYSGGNTEAFF. The CDR3 DNA follows: TGTGCCAGCAGTTACTCAGGCGGGAATACTGAAGCTTTCTTT.

This chain joins TRBV30 and TRBJ1-2, with 9 nucleotides matching TRBD1. The CDR3 has 13 residues. Losses at the gene ends were 7 bases for V and 5 bases for J; bases not matched to a gene: 8. Per the germline V gene, CDR1 is GTSNPN and CDR2 is SVGIG (reference sequence). For the CDR3, the DNA is TGTGCCTTGCCGGACAGGGGAAGTTATGGCTACACCTTC. Translation gives CALPDRGSYGYTF.

The genes are TRBV2 and TRBJ1-1; the D gene is possibly TRBD1 (5 bases). V gave up 10 bases and J gave up 3 bases, with 15 bases separating them. This CDR3 is built from 13 residues. Per the germline V gene, CDR1 is SNHLY and CDR2 is FYNNEI. The CDR3 region has the DNA TGTGCCACGATTGACAGCCAAGACACTGAAGCTTTCTTT. Amino acid sequence: CATIDSQDTEAFF.

The genes are TRBV4-1 and TRBJ2-4; no definite D call. The CDR3 covers 15 residues. CDR1 is MGHRA and CDR2 is YSYEKL in the germline V gene. V gave up 2 bases and J gave up 1 base, with 9 bases separating them. Here the CDR3 reads CASSQLDRAKNIQYF. DNA for the CDR3: TGCGCCAGCAGCCAACTAGATAGGGCCAAAAACATTCAGTACTTC.

The chain joins TRBV10-3 to TRBJ2-7; 9 bases are a match to TRBD1. With V trimmed by 5 bases and J by 6 bases, 11 bases remained unmatched. The length of the CDR3 is 15 residues. Germline values: CDR1 ENHRY, CDR2 SYGVKD. In DNA form, the CDR3 reads TGTGCCATCAGTCCAAGGACAGGGGCCGGAGGCGAGCAGTACTTC. Its translation: CAISPRTGAGGEQYF.

The chain combines TRBV10-2 with TRBJ2-5, with TRBD2 as a possible D gene (7 bases). Germline CDR1 is WSHSY and CDR2 is SAAADI. The CDR3 runs 15 residues. V lost 7 bases and J 4 bases, leaving 19 bases between the germline ends. CDR3 DNA sequence: TGCGCCAGCACCTCCACTGGCGGGGGCCTAGAGACCCAGTACTTC. This gives the protein CASTSTGGGLETQYF.

The chain has TRBV19 and TRBJ1-1, with TRBD1 matching 9 bases. V lost 5 bases and J lost 4; bases outside the gene matches: 8. Per the germline V gene, CDR1 is LNHDA and CDR2 is SQIVND (reference sequence). This CDR3 is 15 amino acids long. CDR3 sequence: CASSPGQGRGTEAFF. DNA of the CDR3: TGTGCCAGTAGTCCGGGACAGGGCCGAGGCACTGAAGCTTTCTTT.

The chain has TRBV28 and TRBJ1-4, with D perhaps matching TRBD1 (5 bases). The CDR3 sequence is 15 residues long. Germline-derived CDR1 and CDR2 are MDHEN and SYDVKM. The V gene lost 2 bases and the J gene lost 2 bases, with 9 bases spanning the gap. The CDR3 sequence: CASSLRRVTNEKLFF. As DNA, the CDR3 is TGTGCCAGCAGTTTACGCAGGGTGACTAATGAAAAACTGTTTTTT.

The rearrangement links TRBV11-2 to TRBJ2-4; 9 positions agree with TRBD1. This CDR3 region has 15 residues. Germline V gene sequence: CDR1 SGHAT, CDR2 FQNNGV. The J segment lost 8 bases and the V segment lost 5 bases, leaving 10 bases of the junction unmatched. In nucleotides, the CDR3 is TGTGCCAGCAGCCCGCAACAGGGGGCGAGGGACATTCAGTACTTC. This gives the protein CASSPQQGARDIQYF.

V is TRBV11-2 and J is TRBJ1-3; unclear D gene. The CDR3 loop spans 12 amino acids. Germline CDR1 and CDR2: SGHAT and FQNNGV. Trimming stripped 1 base from V and 5 bases from J, with 3 bases between. Here the CDR3 DNA reads TGTGCCAGCAGCTTAGTTAGAAACACCATATATTTT. Translating it yields CASSLVRNTIYF.

This chain uses TRBV5-1 with TRBJ2-1; the match to TRBD1 covers 10 bases. With V trimmed by 3 bases and J by 4 bases, 4 bases remained unmatched. Per germline, CDR1 SGHRS and CDR2 YFSETQ. This CDR3 is built from 15 residues. CDR3 in amino acids: CASSWGQGSYNEQFF. For the CDR3, the DNA is TGCGCCAGCAGCTGGGGACAGGGGAGTTACAATGAGCAGTTCTTC.

The rearrangement uses TRBV5-4 and TRBJ2-7; TRBD2 agrees at 9 bases. This CDR3 is 14 amino acids long. The junction had 3 bases not matched to a gene; V was cut back by 0 bases and J by 5 bases. CDR1 and CDR2 from the germline V gene are SGHNT and YYREEE (reference sequence). The CDR3 spells CASSLGGGADEQYF. The DNA for the CDR3 is TGTGCCAGCAGCTTGGGCGGGGGGGCCGACGAGCAGTACTTC.

V and J are TRBV28 and TRBJ1-2, with 9 bases matching TRBD1. Trimming at V came to 5 bases and at J to 0 bases, leaving 1 base not matched to a gene. The CDR3 has 14 residues. CDR1 is MDHEN, CDR2 SYDVKM, per germline. The CDR3: CASSRQGANYGYTF. CDR3 in DNA: TGTGCCAGCAGTCGACAGGGGGCTAACTATGGCTACACCTTC.

This clone was observed a few times. This chain links TRBV30 with TRBJ1-5; perhaps TRBD1 as D (5 bases). The germline V and J ends were trimmed by 3 bases and 0 bases, with 9 bases remaining between them. This CDR3 is built from 14 residues. Germline V gene sequence: CDR1 GTSNPN, CDR2 SVGIG (reference sequence). CDR3 sequence reads: CAWSVDSSNQPQHF. In nucleotides, the CDR3 is TGTGCCTGGAGCGTAGACAGTAGCAATCAGCCCCAGCATTTT.

V is TRBV30 and J is TRBJ1-2, with TRBD1 as a possible D gene (5 bases). Germline CDR1 is GTSNPN and CDR2 is SVGIG (reference sequence). Trimming took 1 base from V and 6 from J, leaving 15 bases between them. This CDR3 region has 14 residues. The CDR3: CAWSGTGTQNGYTF. Here the CDR3 DNA reads TGTGCCTGGAGTGGAACCGGGACTCAGAATGGCTACACCTTC.

This sequence joins TRBV6-5 and TRBJ2-7, with D perhaps matching TRBD1 (5 bases). This CDR3 has 15 residues. The V end lost 6 bases, the J end lost 2 bases, and 17 bases lay between the germline ends. Germline V gene data show CDR1 as MNHEY and CDR2 as SVGAGI. The CDR3 region has the DNA TGTGCCAGCAGCCCCACTCTCGACAGCCCCTACGAGCAGTACTTC. Protein sequence: CASSPTLDSPYEQYF.

J is TRBJ1-1 and V is TRBV7-2; 8 nucleotides line up with TRBD1. Germline-derived CDR1 and CDR2 are SGHTA and FQGNSA. With 1 base clipped from V and 0 bases from J, the junction kept 4 bases outside the gene matches. CDR3 length: 16 amino acids. CDR3 sequence: CASSLGQGALNTEAFF. DNA for the CDR3: TGTGCCAGCAGCTTAGGTCAGGGGGCCTTGAACACTGAAGCTTTCTTT.

This rearrangement joins TRBV5-1 to TRBJ1-1, with 9 bases aligning to TRBD1. CDR3 length equals 14 residues. Losses at the gene ends were 4 bases for V and 7 bases for J; bases not matched to a gene: 8. CDR1 is SGHRS, CDR2 YFSETQ, per germline. CDR3 DNA: TGCGCCAGCAGCATCACAGGGGGCCCCTTTGAAGCTTTCTTT. Amino acid sequence: CASSITGGPFEAFF.

In its sample, this clone was seen once. The rearrangement joins TRBV6-6 to TRBJ1-5; D gene uncertain. CDR3 length equals 12 residues. V was shortened by 8 bases and J by 6 bases, with 11 bases between the two germline ends. Germline CDR1 is MNHNY and CDR2 is SVGAGI (reference sequence). Here the CDR3 reads CASLRPSQPQHF. The CDR3, as DNA: TGTGCCAGCCTCCGTCCGAGTCAGCCCCAGCATTTT.

The chain has TRBV5-1 and TRBJ1-2; 10 bases are a match to TRBD1. V shed 3 bases and J 6 bases; nucleotides not matched to a gene: 5. The V gene's germline CDR1 is SGHRS and CDR2 YFSETQ. The CDR3 sequence is 14 residues long. In DNA form, the CDR3 reads TGCGCCAGCAGCTCGACAGGGGGCTCGGATGGCTACACCTTC. It translates to CASSSTGGSDGYTF.

The CDR3 region is CAWRKQGEAFF. CDR3 nucleotides: TGTGCCTGGAGGAAACAGGGGGAAGCTTTCTTT. The chain joins TRBV30 to TRBJ1-1; 7 nucleotides line up with TRBD1. The CDR3 loop spans 11 amino acids. CDR1 is GTSNPN, CDR2 SVGIG, per germline (reference sequence). The junction had 3 bases not matched to a gene; V was cut back by 3 bases and J by 8 bases.

In this sample, this clone turned up once. The chain couples TRBV3-1 (or the pseudogene TRBV3-2) to TRBJ1-2; no firm D call. CDR1 is LGHDT, CDR2 YNNKEL, per germline (reference sequence). CDR3 length equals 12 residues. Trimming removed 4 bases at V and 4 bases at J, with 7 bases between. The CDR3 coding sequence is TGTGCCAGCAGCCCTCGGGGCTATGGCTACACCTTC. This translates into CASSPRGYGYTF.

V gene TRBV3-1 (or the pseudogene TRBV3-2) combines with J gene TRBJ2-4, with D maybe TRBD2 (6 bases). Deletions cut 3 bases from V and 1 base from J, with 13 bases between. The germline V gene has CDR1 LGHDT and CDR2 YNNKEL (reference sequence). The length of the CDR3 is 16 residues. The CDR3 DNA sequence: TGTGCCAGCAGCCATGCGGGGAGTCAGGCCAAAAACATTCAGTACTTC. This sequence encodes CASSHAGSQAKNIQYF.

The CDR3 protein is CASSGRASGNQDTQYF. The CDR3 nucleotides read TGTGCCAGTAGTGGTAGGGCTAGCGGAAACCAAGATACGCAGTATTTT. The rearrangement links TRBV19 to TRBJ2-3; 7 nucleotides line up with TRBD2. Germline-derived CDR1 and CDR2 are LNHDA and SQIVND (reference sequence). J was trimmed by 5 bases and V by 5 bases; bases with no gene match: 13. This CDR3 has 16 amino acids.

The rearrangement links TRBV5-1 to TRBJ2-5; TRBD2 matches 7 bases. Germline lookup yields CDR1 SGHRS and CDR2 YFSETQ. There are 14 residues in the CDR3. After removal of 5 bases from V and 5 bases from J, the junction contained 9 bases not matched to a gene. This chain's CDR3 is CASRQNTGGETQYF. DNA for the CDR3: TGCGCCAGCAGGCAGAACACCGGGGGGGAGACCCAGTACTTC.

This clone was seen just once. V gene TRBV25-1 combines with J gene TRBJ2-7; D is unclear. The V end was cut by 4 bases, the J end by 9 bases, with 10 bases between. The germline V gene has CDR1 MGHDK and CDR2 SYGVNS. The CDR3 contains 11 residues. CDR3 in amino acids: CASSGGLVQYF. The CDR3 DNA follows: TGTGCCAGCAGTGGAGGCTTAGTGCAGTACTTC.

The V and J genes are TRBV28 and TRBJ1-2; no firm D call. The length of the CDR3 is 14 residues. V was pared by 2 bases and J by 8 bases, with 15 bases between. Germline V gives CDR1 MDHEN, CDR2 SYDVKM. Here the CDR3 reads CASSLLSGYIGYTF. CDR3 coding DNA: TGTGCCAGCAGTTTACTTTCCGGGTATATAGGCTACACCTTC.

The chain employs TRBV5-1 and TRBJ2-2; no clear D gene. The CDR3 covers 17 residues. Trimming took off 0 bases at V and 1 base at J, with 13 bases between the two ends. Per germline, CDR1 SGHRS and CDR2 YFSETQ. The CDR3 DNA is TGCGCCAGCAGCTTGGCCATAGGCAGACAGAACACCGGGGAGCTGTTTTTT. Translated: CASSLAIGRQNTGELFF.

V usage is TRBV6-5 and J usage is TRBJ2-5, with 10 bases lining up with TRBD1. CDR3 length equals 13 residues. The germline CDR1 and CDR2 sequences are MNHEY and SVGAGI. V shed 6 bases and J 5 bases; nucleotides not matched to a gene: 3. CDR3 sequence: CASREGQGETQYF. Here the CDR3 DNA reads TGTGCCAGCAGGGAGGGACAGGGGGAGACCCAGTACTTC.